Given below is one T cell receptor beta chain in context. Its antigen is as yet unknown. This CDR3 spans 18 amino acids. Germline V gene data show CDR1 as LNHDA and CDR2 as SQIVND (reference sequence). J lost 0 bases, V lost 8 bases, and 15 bases had no gene match. This record comes from a study of cytomegalovirus exposure and HLA in healthy donors. Whole-study results and caveats: Earlier analysis yielded a pattern in which most TCR beta V segments were productive about 87% or about 30% of the time. Confirmation in vitro established that three CMV-associated chains were specific for CMV antigens.

The PCR contained 60 Vbeta and 13 Jbeta primers. Profiled with immunoSEQ multiplex PCR; TCRdb holds only in-frame clones, not every one. The sample comprises roughly 120,000 clones, roughly four fifths of which are singletons, and 2.5% rests with the top ten. The rearrangement links TRBV19 to TRBJ1-1; TRBD1 aligns across 10 bases. What was sequenced was PBMCs. This clonotype was obtained from a woman younger than 35 in good health and CMV-seronegative. DNA for the CDR3: TGTGCCAGTGTCCACAGGACAGGGGGGGGATATATGAACACTGAAGCTTTCTTT. This translates into CASVHRTGGGYMNTEAFF.